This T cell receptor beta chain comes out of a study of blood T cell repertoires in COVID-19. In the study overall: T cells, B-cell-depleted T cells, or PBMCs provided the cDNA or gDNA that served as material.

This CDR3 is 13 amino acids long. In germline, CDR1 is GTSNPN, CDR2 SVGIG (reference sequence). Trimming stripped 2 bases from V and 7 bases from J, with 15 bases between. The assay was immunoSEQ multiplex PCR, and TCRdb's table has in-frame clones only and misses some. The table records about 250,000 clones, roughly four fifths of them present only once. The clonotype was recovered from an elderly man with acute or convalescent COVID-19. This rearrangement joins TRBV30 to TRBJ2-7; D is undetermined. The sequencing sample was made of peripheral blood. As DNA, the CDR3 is TGTGCCTGGAGTACCGAGGTTCGTACGGAGCAGTACTTC. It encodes CAWSTEVRTEQYF.